The entry below gives a single T cell receptor beta chain sequence along with its context. Which antigen it targets is not known. Base quality data are lacking; no much larger clone is found one base away. This sample was taken from a study of blood T cell repertoires in COVID-19 (dated by TCRdb to about 2020). Study-wide context: The collaborator samples originated in the United States, Italy and Spain and spanned the acute and convalescent phases of COVID-19. The material from the prospective study consisted of cDNA or gDNA derived from T cells, B-cell-depleted T cells, or PBMCs. The dataset comprised deeply sampled blood TCRbeta repertoires from subjects exposed to, actively infected with, or recovered from COVID-19. The repertoires were released in a freely available public database meant as a resource for research on the immune response to SARS-CoV-2. The samples were drawn from two sources: the first 160 participants of the ongoing ImmuneRACE study, and fewer than 1,500 subjects contributed by 6 global collaborators. Nearly every sample came with metadata listing a de-identified subject ID, COVID-19 status, age in years and sex. HLA class I and class II types, where available, came from metadata supplied by the sample provider rather than from assay-based typing. Overall study results and their limits: How much clinical and demographic metadata was included differed by source and by participant, and the metadata was provided uncurated.

TCRbeta CDR3 regions were amplified from genomic DNA by means of the immunoSEQ Assay, a bias-controlled multiplex PCR. The published analysis was carried out like this. The number of nucleated cells in each sample was estimated from the amplification of reference gene primers within the assay. To quantify the absolute abundance of each unique TCRbeta CDR3 rearrangement, sequence reads were collapsed and filtered. For each sample, productive Simpson clonality was calculated by taking the square root of Simpson's diversity index across productive rearrangements. Not all clones reach the TCRdb copy of this immuneACCESS table, which keeps in-frame sequences only. Checked studies attribute under half of the gap to unresolved V genes and leave the rest unexplained. V and J calls and clone size are as listed in that table; D and trimming were resolved from the DNA. The sample records tens of thousands of clones, roughly 84% of which are singletons. The biggest ten clones account for approximately 27% of the sample.

The CDR3 runs 14 residues from the cysteine to the phenylalanine. Left in the record is the CDR3 DNA by itself, 42 bases read in frame from the first base. For CDR1 and CDR2, the germline V gene lists MDHEN and SYDVKM. The V end gives up 6 bases and the J end 7 bases, leaving 11 bases in the junction not matched to a gene. Collaborating institutions collected whole blood in K2EDTA tubes following their own protocols. For TCRbeta analysis, collaborators shipped samples in one of three forms: frozen whole blood, isolated PBMCs, or DNA extracted from either of those sample types. The sequence was collected from a human donor in a cohort sampled during active COVID-19. In this chain, TRBV28 is recombined with TRBJ1-2; 7 bases in the junction line up with TRBD1. Sequencing was carried out using peripheral blood. The CDR3 corresponds to CASSLLQGSFGYTF. In nucleotides, the sequence is TGTGCCAGCAGCTTGCTACAGGGGTCTTTTGGCTACACCTTC.